This section outlines one TCR beta chain sequence together with its context. Its antigen is unidentified. Being one base from a much bigger clone, this may be a read error. This sample is part of a study of blood T cells in healthy people across ages. Extracted total RNA amounted to at least 5.5 micrograms for each sample. It was with a sample-barcoded 5' primer and a J-beta primer mix that a second PCR of roughly 7 to 12 cycles was run. Using its own MiXCR run on the 5' RACE reads, TCRdb lists one record per CDR3 protein. The sample contains more than 800,000 distinct CDR3 sequences, 40% to 50% of which appear only once. The germline V gene has CDR1 DFQATT and CDR2 SNEGSKA (reference sequence). The CDR3 loop spans 15 amino acids. Points from the study as a whole: Researchers deemed the diversity estimates from one million T cells underestimates.

The chain carries TRBV20-1 and TRBJ2-3; tentatively, D is TRBD2 (6 bases). Material for sequencing was blood. The sequence derives from a woman aged 60 to 75 in good health. Here the CDR3 reads CGARDWRDIADTQYF. CDR3 DNA sequence: TGCGGTGCTAGAGATTGGAGGGATATTGCAGATACGCAGTATTTT.